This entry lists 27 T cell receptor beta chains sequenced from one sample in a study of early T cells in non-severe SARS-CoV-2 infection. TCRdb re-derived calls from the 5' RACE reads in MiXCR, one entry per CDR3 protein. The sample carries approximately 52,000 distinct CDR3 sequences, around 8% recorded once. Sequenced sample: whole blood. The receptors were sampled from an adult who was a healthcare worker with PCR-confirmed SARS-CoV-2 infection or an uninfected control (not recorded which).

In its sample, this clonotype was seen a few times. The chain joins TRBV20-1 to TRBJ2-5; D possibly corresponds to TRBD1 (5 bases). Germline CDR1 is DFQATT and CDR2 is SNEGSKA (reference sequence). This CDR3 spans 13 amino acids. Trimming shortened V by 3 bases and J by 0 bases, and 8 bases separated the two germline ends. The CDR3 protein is CSASWGNQETQYF. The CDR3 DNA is TGCAGTGCTAGTTGGGGCAACCAAGAGACCCAGTACTTC.

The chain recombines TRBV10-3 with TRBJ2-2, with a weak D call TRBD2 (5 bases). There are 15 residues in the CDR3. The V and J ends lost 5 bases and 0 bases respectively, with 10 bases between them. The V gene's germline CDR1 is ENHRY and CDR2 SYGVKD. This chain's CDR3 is CAISFGNPNTGELFF. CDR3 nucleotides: TGTGCCATCAGTTTCGGGAACCCGAACACCGGGGAGCTGTTTTTT.

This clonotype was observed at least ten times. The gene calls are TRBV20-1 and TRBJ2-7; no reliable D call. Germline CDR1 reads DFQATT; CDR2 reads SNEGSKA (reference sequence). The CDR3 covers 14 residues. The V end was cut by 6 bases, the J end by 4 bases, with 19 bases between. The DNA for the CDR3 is TGCAGTGCCAACCCTTCCTCGACACCTTACGAGCAGTACTTC. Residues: CSANPSSTPYEQYF.

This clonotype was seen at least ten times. The CDR3 bases are TGTGCCTGGGGTGATGGCGGGGGGGCCGTGGAGCAGTTCTTC. It specifies CAWGDGGGAVEQFF. This chain connects TRBV30 to TRBJ2-1, with 9 bases aligning to TRBD2. CDR1 and CDR2 (germline): GTSNPN, SVGIG (reference sequence). Trimming removed 5 bases from V and 10 bases from J; junction bases left unmatched: 12. The CDR3 has 14 residues. The full variable domain, in which reference TRBV30 and TRBJ2-1 provide the parts outside the CDR3, is SQTIHQWPATLVQPVGSPLSLECTVEGTSNPNLYWYRQAAGRGLQLLFYSVGIGQISSEVPQNLSASRPQDRQFILSSKKLLLSDSGFYLCAWGDGGGAVEQFFGPGTRLTVL.

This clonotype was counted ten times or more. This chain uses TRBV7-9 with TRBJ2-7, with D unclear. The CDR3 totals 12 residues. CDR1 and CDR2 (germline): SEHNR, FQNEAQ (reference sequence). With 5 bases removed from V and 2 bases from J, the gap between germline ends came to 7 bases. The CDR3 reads CASSLPPYEQYF. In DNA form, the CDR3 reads TGTGCCAGCAGCCTTCCCCCCTACGAGCAGTACTTC.

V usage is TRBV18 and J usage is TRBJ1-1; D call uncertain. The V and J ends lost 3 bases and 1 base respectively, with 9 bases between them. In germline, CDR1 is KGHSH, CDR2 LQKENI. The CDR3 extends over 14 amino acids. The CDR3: CASSPEGANTEAFF. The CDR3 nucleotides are TGTGCCAGCTCACCGGAGGGTGCGAACACTGAAGCTTTCTTT.

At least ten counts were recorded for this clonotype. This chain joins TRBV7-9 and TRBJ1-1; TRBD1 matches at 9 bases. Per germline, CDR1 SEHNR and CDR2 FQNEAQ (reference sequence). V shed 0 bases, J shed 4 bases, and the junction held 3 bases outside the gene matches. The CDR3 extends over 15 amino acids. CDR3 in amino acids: CASSLARTGVTEAFF. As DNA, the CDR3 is TGTGCCAGCAGCTTAGCCAGGACAGGGGTCACTGAAGCTTTCTTT.

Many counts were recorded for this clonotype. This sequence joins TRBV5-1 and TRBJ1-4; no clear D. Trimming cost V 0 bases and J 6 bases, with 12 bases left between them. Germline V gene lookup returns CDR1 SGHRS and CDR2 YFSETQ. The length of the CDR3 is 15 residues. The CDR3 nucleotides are TGCGCCAGCAGCTTGGCCGGGTCCGATGATGAAAAACTGTTTTTT. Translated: CASSLAGSDDEKLFF.

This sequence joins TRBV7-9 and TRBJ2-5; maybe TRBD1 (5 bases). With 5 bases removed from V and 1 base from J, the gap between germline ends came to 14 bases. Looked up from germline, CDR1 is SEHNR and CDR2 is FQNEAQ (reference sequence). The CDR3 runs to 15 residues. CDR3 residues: CASSHLGPVQETQYF. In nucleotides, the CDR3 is TGTGCCAGCAGCCACTTGGGGCCCGTCCAAGAGACCCAGTACTTC.

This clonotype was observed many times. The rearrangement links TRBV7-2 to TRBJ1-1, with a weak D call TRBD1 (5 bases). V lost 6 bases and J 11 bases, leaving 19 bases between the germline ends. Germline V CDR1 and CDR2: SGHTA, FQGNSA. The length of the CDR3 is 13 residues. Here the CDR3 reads CASRTGGEHKAFF. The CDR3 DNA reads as TGTGCCAGCAGAACCGGAGGGGAACATAAGGCTTTCTTT.

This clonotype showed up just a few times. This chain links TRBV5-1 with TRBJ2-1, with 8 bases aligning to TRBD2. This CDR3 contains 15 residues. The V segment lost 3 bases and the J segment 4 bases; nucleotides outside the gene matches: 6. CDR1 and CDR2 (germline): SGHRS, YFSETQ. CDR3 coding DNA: TGCGCCAGCAGCTCGCGGGGGGACTTTTACAATGAGCAGTTCTTC. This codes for CASSSRGDFYNEQFF.

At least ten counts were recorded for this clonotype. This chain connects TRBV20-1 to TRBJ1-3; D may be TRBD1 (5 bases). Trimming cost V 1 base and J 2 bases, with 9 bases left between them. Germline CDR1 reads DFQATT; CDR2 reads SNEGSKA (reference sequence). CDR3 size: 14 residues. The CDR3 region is CSARVGGTGNTIYF. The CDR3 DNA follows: TGCAGTGCTAGAGTCGGGGGAACTGGAAACACCATATATTTT.

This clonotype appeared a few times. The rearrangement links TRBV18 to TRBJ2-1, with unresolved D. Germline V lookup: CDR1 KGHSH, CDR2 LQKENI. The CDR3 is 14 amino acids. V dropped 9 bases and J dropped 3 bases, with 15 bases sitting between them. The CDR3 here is CASGKPSDYNEQFF. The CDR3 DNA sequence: TGTGCCAGTGGGAAGCCCTCCGACTACAATGAGCAGTTCTTC.

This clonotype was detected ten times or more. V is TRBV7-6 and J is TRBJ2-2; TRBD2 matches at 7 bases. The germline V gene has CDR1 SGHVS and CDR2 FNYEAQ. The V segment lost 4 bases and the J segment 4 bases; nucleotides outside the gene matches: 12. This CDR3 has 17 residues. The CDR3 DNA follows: TGTGCCAGCAGCTCTAAACCCCGGGGGAGGGGCACCGGGGAGCTGTTTTTT. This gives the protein CASSSKPRGRGTGELFF.

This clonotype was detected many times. The CDR3 DNA reads as TGCGCCACCGCAGCCGGCGGTGCTACCTACAATGAGCAGTTCTTC. This codes for CATAAGGATYNEQFF. V is TRBV5-1 and J is TRBJ2-1; D is unresolved. Trimming left V 9 bases short and J 2 bases short, with 18 bases between. Germline loops: CDR1 SGHRS, CDR2 YFSETQ. The CDR3 is made up of 15 amino acids.

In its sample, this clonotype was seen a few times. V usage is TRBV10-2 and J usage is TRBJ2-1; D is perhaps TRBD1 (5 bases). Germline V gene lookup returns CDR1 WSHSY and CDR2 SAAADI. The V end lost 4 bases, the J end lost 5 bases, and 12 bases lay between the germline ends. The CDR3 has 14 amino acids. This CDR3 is CASSVIGHNNEQFF. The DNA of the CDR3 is TGCGCCAGCAGTGTGATAGGACATAACAATGAGCAGTTCTTC.

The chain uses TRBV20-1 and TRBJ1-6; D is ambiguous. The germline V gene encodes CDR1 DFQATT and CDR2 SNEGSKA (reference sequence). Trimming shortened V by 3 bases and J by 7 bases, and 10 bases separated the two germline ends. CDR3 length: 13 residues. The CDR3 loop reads CSASAAGNSPLHF. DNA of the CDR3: TGCAGTGCTAGCGCGGCCGGGAATTCACCCCTCCACTTT.

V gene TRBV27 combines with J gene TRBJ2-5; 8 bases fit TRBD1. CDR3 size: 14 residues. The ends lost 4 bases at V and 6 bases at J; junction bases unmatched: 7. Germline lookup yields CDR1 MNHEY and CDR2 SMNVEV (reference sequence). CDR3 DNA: TGTGCCAGCAGTTCCGCCAGGGGGCAAAAGACCCAGTACTTC. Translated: CASSSARGQKTQYF.

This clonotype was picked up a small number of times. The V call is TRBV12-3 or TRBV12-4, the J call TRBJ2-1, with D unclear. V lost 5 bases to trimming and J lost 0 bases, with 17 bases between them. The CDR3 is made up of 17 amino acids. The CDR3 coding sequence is TGTGCCAGCAGTCCGCGAAGGGTACTTAGCTCCTACAATGAGCAGTTCTTC. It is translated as CASSPRRVLSSYNEQFF.

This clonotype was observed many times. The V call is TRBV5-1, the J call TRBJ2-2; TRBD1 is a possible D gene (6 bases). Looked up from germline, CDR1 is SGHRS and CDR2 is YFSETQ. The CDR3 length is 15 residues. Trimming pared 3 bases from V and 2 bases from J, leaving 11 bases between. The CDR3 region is CASSSQGHNTGELFF. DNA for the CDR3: TGCGCCAGCAGCTCCCAGGGACATAACACCGGGGAGCTGTTTTTT.

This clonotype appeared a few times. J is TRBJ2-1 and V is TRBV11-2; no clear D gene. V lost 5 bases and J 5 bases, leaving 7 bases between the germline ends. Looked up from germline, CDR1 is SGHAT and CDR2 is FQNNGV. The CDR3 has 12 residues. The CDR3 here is CASSPANNEQFF. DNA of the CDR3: TGTGCCAGCAGCCCGGCTAACAATGAGCAGTTCTTC.

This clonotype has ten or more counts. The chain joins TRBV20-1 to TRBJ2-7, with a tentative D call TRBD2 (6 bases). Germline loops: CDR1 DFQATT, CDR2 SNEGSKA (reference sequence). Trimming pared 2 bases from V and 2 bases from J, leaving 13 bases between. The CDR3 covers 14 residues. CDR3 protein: CSARLATTTYEQYF. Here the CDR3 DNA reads TGCAGTGCTAGACTAGCGACGACAACCTACGAGCAGTACTTC.

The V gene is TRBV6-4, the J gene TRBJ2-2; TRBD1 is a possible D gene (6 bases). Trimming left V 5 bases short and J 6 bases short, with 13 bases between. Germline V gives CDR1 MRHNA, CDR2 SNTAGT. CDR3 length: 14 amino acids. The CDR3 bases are TGTGCCAGCAGTACAGGGATGGAAGCCGGGGAGCTGTTTTTT. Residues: CASSTGMEAGELFF.

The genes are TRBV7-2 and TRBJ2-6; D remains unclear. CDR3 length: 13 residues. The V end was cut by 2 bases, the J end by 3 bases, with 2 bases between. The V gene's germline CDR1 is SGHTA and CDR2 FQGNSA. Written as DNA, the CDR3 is TGTGCCAGCAGCTTAAATGGGGCCAACGTCCTGACTTTC. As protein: CASSLNGANVLTF.

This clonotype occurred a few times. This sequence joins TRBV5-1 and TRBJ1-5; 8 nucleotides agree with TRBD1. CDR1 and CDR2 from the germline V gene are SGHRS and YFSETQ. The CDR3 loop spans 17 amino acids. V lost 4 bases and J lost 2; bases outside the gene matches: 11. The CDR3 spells CASSLRQGKTGNQPQHF. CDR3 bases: TGCGCCAGCAGCCTGCGACAGGGGAAAACTGGCAATCAGCCCCAGCATTTT.

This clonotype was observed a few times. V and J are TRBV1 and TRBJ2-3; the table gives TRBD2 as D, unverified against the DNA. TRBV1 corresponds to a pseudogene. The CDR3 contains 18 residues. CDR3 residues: CTSSLGKAGGWFVDTQYF. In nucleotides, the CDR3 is TGCACCAGCAGCCTAGGAAAAGCGGGAGGATGGTTCGTAGATACGCAGTATTTT.

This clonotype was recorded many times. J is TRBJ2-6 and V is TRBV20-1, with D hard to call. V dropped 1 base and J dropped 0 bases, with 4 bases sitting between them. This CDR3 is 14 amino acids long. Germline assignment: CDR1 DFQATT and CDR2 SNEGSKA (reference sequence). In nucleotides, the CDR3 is TGCAGTGCTAGAGGGGTCTCTGGGGCCAACGTCCTGACTTTC. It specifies CSARGVSGANVLTF.